This TCR beta chain was found in a study of blood T cell repertoires in COVID-19. V was pared by 5 bases and J by 2 bases, with 4 bases of the junction left unmatched. This CDR3 is built from 15 residues. CDR1 is SEHNR and CDR2 is FQNEAQ in the germline V gene (reference sequence). TCRdb's copy holds only in-frame clones and misses some; the assay was immunoSEQ multiplex PCR. The sample includes 150,000 to 200,000 clones, 90% of them seen just once. The J gene is TRBJ2-2, the V gene TRBV7-9, with 8 bases matching TRBD2. This clonotype was obtained from a man over 45 with acute or convalescent COVID-19. The sequenced sample was peripheral blood. CDR3 in DNA: TGTGCCAGCAGCCTGGTAGCGGGAAACACCGGGGAGCTGTTTTTT. Residues: CASSLVAGNTGELFF.